The TCR beta chain under discussion was sequenced for a study of cytomegalovirus exposure and HLA in healthy donors. The CDR3 extends over 16 amino acids. Germline assignment: CDR1 LNHDA and CDR2 SQIVND (reference sequence). The ends lost 5 bases at V and 4 bases at J; junction bases unmatched: 10. Notes on this clone: What it binds is unknown.

The PCR ran on 60 Vbeta and 13 Jbeta primers. The protocol was immunoSEQ multiplex PCR, while the TCRdb copy is restricted to in-frame clones and leaves out a portion. The sample records 220,000 or so clones, about 70% being singletons. Study-level points and caveats: In vitro, three CMV-associated chains proved specific for CMV antigens.

The sample consisted of PBMCs. This TCR came from a woman in her twenties or thirties in good health and CMV-seronegative. The chain couples TRBV19 to TRBJ2-1; 8 bases map to TRBD1. The CDR3 nucleotides are TGTGCCAGTAGTCCGCCCCAGGGGGCGTATTACAATGAGCAGTTCTTC. Its translation: CASSPPQGAYYNEQFF.